This TCR beta chain was sequenced in a study of blood T cell repertoires in COVID-19 (dated by TCRdb to 2018 to 2021). Regarding the study in general: Samples from collaborators originated in the United States, Italy and Spain and spanned both the acute and convalescent phases of COVID-19. The material from the prospective study consisted of cDNA or gDNA derived from T cells, B-cell-depleted T cells, or PBMCs. The dataset comprised deeply sampled blood TCRbeta repertoires from subjects exposed to, actively infected with, or recovered from COVID-19. The repertoires were made available in a free public database intended to serve as a resource for research on the immune response to SARS-CoV-2. The samples were drawn from two sources: the first 160 participants of the ongoing ImmuneRACE study, and over 1,000 subjects contributed by 6 global collaborators. Nearly every sample came with metadata listing a de-identified subject ID, COVID-19 status, age in years and sex. Where available, HLA class I and class II types were taken from metadata supplied by the sample provider and were not determined by assay-based typing.

TCRbeta CDR3 regions were amplified from genomic DNA by means of the immunoSEQ Assay, a bias-controlled multiplex PCR. The authors' analysis ran thus. The number of nucleated cells in each sample was estimated from the amplification of reference gene primers within the assay. Sequence reads were collapsed and filtered to measure the absolute abundance of every unique TCRbeta CDR3 rearrangement. For each sample, productive Simpson clonality was calculated as the square root of Simpson's diversity index over productive rearrangements. TCRdb limited this immuneACCESS table to in-frame rearrangements with V and J called. A share of clones is missing; checked studies link under half to unresolved V genes, and the rest is unexplained. That table furnishes V, J and clone size, whereas the DNA furnished D and trimming. The sample has 140,000 to 150,000 clones on record, 75% to 85% of them singletons. About a tenth of the sample goes to the ten largest clones.

Collaborating institutions collected whole blood in K2EDTA tubes following their own protocols. For TCRbeta analysis, collaborators shipped samples in one of three forms: frozen whole blood, isolated PBMCs, or DNA extracted from either of those sample types. Study-wide findings and limitations: The amount of clinical and demographic metadata varied by source and participant and was provided uncurated.

Comment on this clone: The specificity of this receptor is unknown. Base qualities are not recorded, but no much larger clone differs from it by a single base.

From the cysteine through the phenylalanine, the CDR3 covers 14 amino acids. Only the CDR3 portion is preserved as DNA: 42 bases, with reading frame beginning at the first base. V sheds 2 bases and J sheds 4 bases, leaving 11 bases between their ends. CDR1 is given as LGHDT and CDR2 as YNNKEL, both from the germline V gene (reference sequence). The receptor chain draws on TRBV3-1 (or the pseudogene TRBV3-2) and TRBJ2-5; possibly the D gene is TRBD1, per 6 matching bases. The TCR was taken from a man aged 55 to 69 with active or convalescent COVID-19. Sequenced input: peripheral blood. DNA sequence: TGTGCCAGCAGCCAACCGCAGGGGCGAGAGACCCAGTACTTC. This is translated as CASSQPQGRETQYF.